This is a list of T cell receptor beta chains from one sample in a study of human T cells and chemical hapten exposure. TCRdb itself ran the RACE reads through MiXCR, one entry per CDR3 protein. The sample consists of around 110,000 distinct CDR3 sequences, roughly 12% of them appearing once. Sample: whole blood, taken in connection with sensitization to the hapten diphenylcyclopropenone (DPC). The receptors originated from a woman aged 45-59 years with alopecia areata. Some clones in this sample may be carry-over from other donors' samples. Both conserved end residues are part of each CDR3. D genes are given only for firm matches. Only some rows state a clone size, as once, few, many or a class for expanded clones.

D gene	V gene	clone size	CDR3 length	J gene	CDR3 protein	CDR3 DNA
.	TRBV5-1	.	18	TRBJ2-6	CASSLAGRDPSGANVLTF	TGCGCCAGCAGCTTGGCCGGCAGGGACCCCTCTGGGGCCAACGTCCTGACTTTC
TRBD1	TRBV20-1	many	13	TRBJ1-6	CSVRGSGNSPLHF	TGCAGTGTCAGGGGGTCTGGTAATTCACCCCTCCACTTT
.	TRBV3-1	few	15	TRBJ1-5	CASSLSSSYYQPQHF	TGTGCCAGCAGCTTATCGTCCAGCTATTATCAGCCCCAGCATTTT
TRBD1	TRBV4-3	few	18	TRBJ2-2	CASSQGPPGTGYTGELFF	TGCGCCAGCAGCCAAGGCCCGCCCGGGACAGGGTACACCGGGGAGCTGTTTTTT
.	TRBV20-1	many	14	TRBJ2-6	CSARMQPGANVLTF	TGCAGTGCTAGAATGCAGCCCGGGGCCAACGTCCTGACTTTC
.	TRBV5-5	many	14	TRBJ2-1	CASSLAMLGNEQFF	TGTGCCAGCAGCTTGGCAATGTTGGGCAATGAGCAGTTCTTC
.	TRBV11-2	few	15	TRBJ2-6	CASSFTYSGANVLTF	TGTGCCAGCAGCTTCACCTACTCTGGGGCCAACGTCCTGACTTTC
TRBD2	TRBV5-4	.	15	TRBJ2-1	CASTASGSRDNEQFF	TGTGCCAGCACCGCTAGCGGGAGTCGCGACAATGAGCAGTTCTTC
.	TRBV3-1	few	15	TRBJ2-1	CASSAHGRVHNEQFF	TGTGCCAGCAGCGCTCATGGGCGGGTCCACAATGAGCAGTTCTTC
.	TRBV28	few	10	TRBJ2-1	CASSLGIQFF	TGTGCCAGCAGCCTGGGGATCCAGTTCTTC
TRBD1	TRBV25-1	.	13	TRBJ2-7	CASKGQGEVEQYF	TGTGCCAGTAAGGGACAGGGGGAGGTCGAGCAGTACTTC
TRBD1	TRBV20-1	many	17	TRBJ2-2	CSARDPGQGVTTGELFF	TGCAGTGCTAGAGATCCGGGACAGGGGGTGACCACCGGGGAGCTGTTTTTT
TRBD1	TRBV3-1	.	16	TRBJ2-7	CASSRSSGGSTYEQYF	TGTGCCAGCAGCCGTTCTTCAGGGGGCTCTACCTACGAGCAGTACTTC
.	TRBV6-5	many	16	TRBJ1-4	CASSYEAPAGGEKLFF	TGTGCCAGCAGTTACGAAGCCCCGGCGGGCGGGGAAAAACTGTTTTTT
.	TRBV28	many	16	TRBJ2-7	CASLPGMGGPSYEQYF	TGTGCCAGCCTACCGGGGATGGGGGGACCCTCCTACGAGCAGTACTTC
.	TRBV5-1	few	15	TRBJ2-5	CASSRDSLTQETQYF	TGCGCCAGCAGCAGGGACTCCTTAACGCAAGAGACCCAGTACTTC
.	TRBV5-1	.	14	TRBJ2-3	CASSLVPNTDTQYF	TGCGCCAGCAGTCTGGTTCCCAACACAGATACGCAGTATTTT
.	TRBV6-2/TRBV6-3	many	14	TRBJ2-4	CASSTTLAKNTQYF	TGTGCCAGCAGTACCACCCTAGCCAAAAACACTCAGTACTTC
.	TRBV7-2	many	18	TRBJ1-3	CASSLAGLTESSGNTIYF	TGTGCCAGCAGCTTAGCGGGTTTGACCGAAAGCTCTGGAAACACCATATATTTT
.	TRBV18	few	15	TRBJ1-4	CASSLAGPTNEKLFF	TGTGCCAGCTCATTGGCAGGGCCAACTAATGAAAAACTGTTTTTT
TRBD1	TRBV24-1	few	14	TRBJ2-3	CATSDFDRVDTQYF	TGTGCCACCAGTGATTTTGACAGGGTGGATACGCAGTATTTT
.	TRBV6-2/TRBV6-3	many	17	TRBJ2-1	CASSYAGLGSSYNEQFF	TGTGCCAGCAGTTACGCCGGCCTGGGAAGCTCCTACAATGAGCAGTTCTTC
.	TRBV6-1	.	15	TRBJ1-6	CASSQFGVRNSPLHF	TGTGCCAGCAGTCAGTTTGGAGTTAGGAATTCACCCCTCCACTTT
.	TRBV28	many	11	TRBJ2-7	CASSSYYEQYF	TGTGCCAGCAGCTCCTACTACGAGCAGTACTTC
.	TRBV6-5	many	13	TRBJ1-5	CASSTTGYQPQHF	TGTGCCAGCAGTACTACAGGGTATCAGCCCCAGCATTTT
.	TRBV3-1	.	12	TRBJ2-1	CASSQPGSKQFF	TGTGCCAGCAGCCAACCTGGTAGCAAGCAGTTCTTC
.	TRBV19	few	15	TRBJ1-5	CASSMGRQRNQPQHF	TGTGCCAGTAGTATGGGGCGACAGCGTAATCAGCCCCAGCATTTT
TRBD1	TRBV10-3	few	16	TRBJ2-3	CAITARGQISTDTQYF	TGTGCCATCACGGCCAGGGGGCAGATCAGCACAGATACGCAGTATTTT
TRBD1	TRBV7-9	.	15	TRBJ1-5	CASSPGQGPEEPQHF	TGTGCCAGCAGCCCGGGACAGGGGCCAGAGGAGCCCCAGCATTTT
TRBD2	TRBV20-1	few	14	TRBJ2-7	CSARGSGSQYEQYF	TGCAGTGCTAGAGGAAGCGGGAGTCAATACGAGCAGTACTTC
.	TRBV20-1	.	14	TRBJ2-3	CSARGTTDPDTQYF	TGCAGTGCTAGAGGCACCACTGACCCAGATACGCAGTATTTT
TRBD2	TRBV5-1	.	13	TRBJ2-5	CASSPTSLETQYF	TGCGCCAGCAGCCCGACTAGCCTAGAGACCCAGTACTTC
TRBD1	TRBV18	.	14	TRBJ1-5	CASSPGGGRVPQHF	TGTGCCAGCTCGCCAGGGGGAGGCAGGGTGCCCCAGCATTTT
.	TRBV28	.	13	TRBJ2-7	CASSRKGPHEQYF	TGTGCCAGCAGTCGTAAGGGGCCCCACGAGCAGTACTTC
.	TRBV29-1	many	14	TRBJ2-1	CSVRRSGPLNEQFF	TGCAGCGTTAGAAGGAGCGGACCGCTGAATGAGCAGTTCTTC
TRBD1	TRBV10-3	many	15	TRBJ1-3	CAIRLGDSSGNTIYF	TGTGCCATCAGACTGGGGGACAGCTCTGGAAACACCATATATTTT
.	TRBV9	.	17	TRBJ2-1	CASSVDPDTSSYNEQFF	TGTGCCAGCAGCGTAGACCCAGACACGAGCTCCTACAATGAGCAGTTCTTC
.	TRBV6-1	few	18	TRBJ1-3	CASSEIFRRGVTGNTIYF	TGTGCCAGCAGTGAGATCTTCCGGAGGGGCGTTACTGGAAACACCATATATTTT
.	TRBV3-1	few	12	TRBJ2-7	CASSRGAYEQYF	TGTGCCAGCAGCCGGGGGGCCTACGAGCAGTACTTC
TRBD1	TRBV10-3	few	15	TRBJ2-7	CAIRGQGRGAYEQYF	TGTGCCATCAGAGGACAGGGACGCGGGGCCTACGAGCAGTACTTC
.	TRBV6-1	many	15	TRBJ1-4	CASSVTGVTNEKLFF	TGTGCCAGCAGTGTGACAGGCGTGACTAATGAAAAACTGTTTTTT
TRBD2	TRBV25-1	many	14	TRBJ2-2	CASSGSGGPGELFF	TGTGCCAGCAGTGGATCGGGAGGGCCCGGGGAGCTGTTTTTT
.	TRBV21-1	.	16	TRBJ2-1	CASRINTQSSYNEQFF	TGTGCCAGCAGGATTAACACACAAAGCTCCTACAATGAGCAGTTCTTC
.	TRBV28	.	15	TRBJ1-6	CASSLRPGGNSPLHF	TGTGCCAGCAGTTTAAGACCCGGAGGGAATTCACCCCTCCACTTT
TRBD2	TRBV6-5	many	16	TRBJ2-1	CASSHRAGARYNEQFF	TGTGCCAGCAGTCACCGAGCGGGGGCCCGTTACAATGAGCAGTTCTTC
TRBD2	TRBV9	few	15	TRBJ2-7	CASSVGGTNSYEQYF	TGTGCCAGCAGCGTAGGAGGGACTAACTCCTACGAGCAGTACTTC